A single sample gave rise to the 30 T cell receptor beta chains below, sequenced in a study of Tregs in tolerant kidney transplant recipients. Which antigens these TCRs recognize remains unknown. Sequencing used immunoSEQ multiplex PCR; TCRdb keeps in-frame clones, though not all of them. The sample yields 16,000 or so clones, approximately 61% seen once. What was sequenced was Tregs from blood cultured with allogeneic cells. The receptors originated from a human donor in good health.

This sequence joins TRBV19 and TRBJ2-7, with D perhaps TRBD1 (5 bases). The CDR3 has 14 residues. The V gene lost 4 bases and the J gene lost 0 bases, with 10 bases spanning the gap. Looked up from germline, CDR1 is LNHDA and CDR2 is SQIVND (reference sequence). CDR3 bases: TGTGCCAGTAGTAAGGGGTTCGGCTCCTACGAGCAGTACTTC. This gives the protein CASSKGFGSYEQYF.

This chain links TRBV19 with TRBJ2-5; D may be TRBD1 or TRBD2 (5 bases each). The CDR3 runs 13 residues. The V and J ends lost 6 bases and 7 bases respectively, with 15 bases between them. CDR1 and CDR2 (germline): LNHDA, SQIVND (reference sequence). The CDR3, as DNA: TGTGCCAGTAGCCTTGGGGGTCTCGGGACCCAGTACTTC. Amino acid sequence: CASSLGGLGTQYF.

This clone is classed as medium-sized. The V gene is TRBV6-7, the J gene TRBJ1-2; D may be TRBD1 (6 bases). TRBV6-7 has ORF status, its function being uncertain. Trimming stripped 0 bases from V and 5 bases from J, with 10 bases between. The CDR3 has 14 residues. Written as DNA, the CDR3 is TGTGCCAGCAGTTACTCTAGCGACAGGTATGGCTACACCTTC. It yields the protein CASSYSSDRYGYTF.

By sample share, this clone is medium-sized. The DNA for the CDR3 is TGTGCCAGCAGTTTTTCCGACAGAAATCAGCCCCAGCATTTT. Amino acid sequence: CASSFSDRNQPQHF. J is TRBJ1-5 and V is TRBV27, with D possibly matching TRBD1 (5 bases). Germline V gene sequence: CDR1 MNHEY, CDR2 SMNVEV (reference sequence). V shed 3 bases and J shed 4 bases, with 10 bases lying between them. This CDR3 region has 14 residues.

This clone was detected ten times or more. The rearrangement uses TRBV29-1 and TRBJ1-4; D is ambiguous. The length of the CDR3 is 11 residues. Germline V gene sequence: CDR1 SQVTM, CDR2 ANQGSEA. V lost 0 bases and J 10 bases, leaving 6 bases between the germline ends. CDR3 in amino acids: CSVEDLGKLFF. The CDR3 nucleotides read TGCAGCGTTGAAGATCTTGGAAAACTGTTTTTT.

CDR3 loop: CASSYGGAGGELFF. The CDR3, as DNA: TGTGCCAGCAGTTATGGGGGGGCCGGCGGGGAGCTGTTTTTT. The chain carries TRBV6-6 and TRBJ2-2; possibly TRBD2 for D (7 bases). The CDR3 totals 14 residues. V lost 3 bases, J lost 7 bases, and 12 bases lay in between. CDR1 and CDR2 from the germline V gene are MNHNY and SVGAGI (reference sequence).

This sequence joins TRBV5-6 and TRBJ2-7, with 9 nucleotides matching TRBD2. CDR1 SGHDT and CDR2 YYEEEE come from the germline V gene. J gave up 3 bases and V 5 bases, and 6 bases lay outside the gene matches. CDR3 length equals 14 residues. CDR3 bases: TGTGCCAGCAGTTCCCGACTAGCGGTCTACGAGCAGTACTTC. Amino acid sequence: CASSSRLAVYEQYF.

Judged by abundance, this clone is medium-sized. V is TRBV29-1 and J is TRBJ2-4, with D perhaps matching TRBD1 (5 bases). Trimming pared 7 bases from V and 0 bases from J, leaving 16 bases between. Germline lookup yields CDR1 SQVTM and CDR2 ANQGSEA. The CDR3 loop spans 15 amino acids. Here the CDR3 reads CSAAEQTVAKNIQYF. The CDR3 bases are TGCAGCGCGGCAGAGCAGACAGTAGCCAAAAACATTCAGTACTTC.

V is TRBV5-1 and J is TRBJ2-3; maybe TRBD1 (5 bases). The CDR3 sequence is 17 residues long. Germline V gene lookup returns CDR1 SGHRS and CDR2 YFSETQ. V was cut by 4 bases and J by 4 bases, with 22 bases left in between. Here the CDR3 DNA reads TGCGCCAGCAGCCCTCTCCAGGGCCCTTCCACCCCAGATACGCAGTATTTT. This translates into CASSPLQGPSTPDTQYF.

This clone was recorded only once. The rearrangement links TRBV19 to TRBJ2-2, with D tentatively TRBD2 (5 bases). The CDR3 covers 18 residues. The germline gives CDR1 LNHDA, CDR2 SQIVND (reference sequence). V lost 4 bases, J lost 4 bases, and 22 bases lay in between. CDR3 DNA sequence: TGTGCCAGTAGTACCAACCGCCTAGCAGGTGGACCCACCGGGGAGCTGTTTTTT. Translated, it gives CASSTNRLAGGPTGELFF.

This clone occurred a few times. The CDR3 sequence is CASSQWGRDRALTSTDTQYF. In nucleotides, the CDR3 is TGCGCCAGCAGTCAATGGGGGCGGGACAGGGCCTTAACTAGCACAGATACGCAGTATTTT. The V gene is TRBV23-1, the J gene TRBJ2-3; TRBD1 agrees at 9 bases. TRBV23-1 is assigned to the ORF class and has an uncertain function. The CDR3 has 20 amino acids. V lost 1 base and J lost 0; bases outside the gene matches: 14.

The chain combines TRBV19 with TRBJ1-2, with TRBD1 as a possible D gene (6 bases). V lost 3 bases and J 4 bases, leaving 12 bases between the germline ends. CDR3 length: 14 amino acids. Looked up from germline, CDR1 is LNHDA and CDR2 is SQIVND (reference sequence). CDR3 nucleotide sequence: TGTGCCAGTAGTATCGGCTTAGGGGGCTATGGCTACACCTTC. Its protein product is CASSIGLGGYGYTF.

This clone ranks as medium-sized. The chain is built from TRBV27 and TRBJ1-5; D is possibly TRBD1 (6 bases). Trimming cost V 1 base and J 7 bases, with 17 bases left between them. The CDR3 runs to 16 residues. Germline CDR1 is MNHEY and CDR2 is SMNVEV (reference sequence). The CDR3 region has the DNA TGTGCCAGCAGTTTATACAGGGACCCCAAAGAGCAGCCCCAGCATTTT. Protein: CASSLYRDPKEQPQHF.

J is TRBJ2-6 and V is TRBV19; 9 nucleotides line up with TRBD1. After removal of 3 bases from V and 4 bases from J, the junction contained 4 bases not matched to a gene. The CDR3 extends over 16 amino acids. CDR1 and CDR2 (germline): LNHDA, SQIVND (reference sequence). CDR3 DNA: TGTGCCAGTAGTATCGGGACAGGGTCCGGGGCCAACGTCCTGACTTTC. Protein: CASSIGTGSGANVLTF.

Regarding this clone: This likely came from a read error, as a far larger clone is one base away. This rearrangement joins TRBV5-1 to TRBJ1-1, with TRBD1 matching 7 bases. Germline V CDR1 and CDR2: SGHRS, YFSETQ. With V trimmed by 1 base and J by 4 bases, 4 bases remained unmatched. The CDR3 covers 14 residues. The CDR3 loop is CASSLTTGTTEAFF. DNA of the CDR3: TGCGCCAGCAGCTTGACGACAGGGACCACTGAAGCTTTCTTT.

This clone was seen just once. The chain couples TRBV5-1 to TRBJ2-3, with D unresolved. V was shortened by 0 bases and J by 4 bases, with 6 bases between the two germline ends. Germline loops: CDR1 SGHRS, CDR2 YFSETQ. The CDR3 has 13 residues. The DNA for the CDR3 is TGCGCCAGCAGCTTGGGGGTCGCAGATACGCAGTATTTT. As protein: CASSLGVADTQYF.

CDR3 nucleotides: TGCGCCAGCAGCTTTGACAGGGGGAAAGAGACCCAGTACTTC. Protein sequence: CASSFDRGKETQYF. The chain combines TRBV5-1 with TRBJ2-5, with 9 bases that match TRBD1. Germline V gene lookup returns CDR1 SGHRS and CDR2 YFSETQ. Germline trimming cut 2 bases from V and 3 bases from J; bases unmatched to any gene: 2. This CDR3 is built from 14 residues.

The CDR3 bases are TGTGCCAGCAGTAACCAGGGTGGAGTTAACCAGCCCCAGCATTTT. It specifies CASSNQGGVNQPQHF. The genes are TRBV6-5 and TRBJ1-5, with D tentatively TRBD1 (5 bases). This CDR3 is 15 amino acids long. The germline V and J ends were trimmed by 5 bases and 7 bases, with 18 bases remaining between them. Germline V gene data show CDR1 as MNHEY and CDR2 as SVGAGI.

This clone was found a few times. The J gene is TRBJ1-2, the V gene TRBV15; unclear D gene. V lost 1 base, J lost 7 bases, and 10 bases lay in between. The CDR3 consists of 13 residues. CDR1 is LNHNV, CDR2 YYDKDF, per germline (reference sequence). The DNA for the CDR3 is TGTGCCACCAGCAGAGGCGGGGAAGGTGGCTACACCTTC. This gives the protein CATSRGGEGGYTF.

The rearrangement joins TRBV5-6 to TRBJ1-1; 7 nucleotides match TRBD1. The CDR3 is 13 residues long. The germline gives CDR1 SGHDT, CDR2 YYEEEE. Germline trimming cut 6 bases from V and 1 base from J; bases unmatched to any gene: 3. DNA of the CDR3: TGTGCCAGCAAACGGGACAGGAACACTGAAGCTTTCTTT. It encodes CASKRDRNTEAFF. Looking up the rest from reference TRBV5-6 and TRBJ1-1 gives the full variable domain: DAGVTQSPTHLIKTRGQQVTLRCSPKSGHDTVSWYQQALGQGPQFIFQYYEEEERQRGNFPDRFSGHQFPNYSSELNVNALLLGDSALYLCASKRDRNTEAFFGQGTRLTVV.

The rearrangement links TRBV6-4 to TRBJ1-4; 7 nucleotides line up with TRBD1. V lost 0 bases, J lost 3 bases, and 4 bases stayed unmatched. Germline V gene data show CDR1 as MRHNA and CDR2 as SNTAGT. The CDR3 has 16 residues. CDR3 region: CASSDSSQGANEKLFF. In DNA form, the CDR3 reads TGTGCCAGCAGTGACTCGAGTCAGGGGGCTAATGAAAAACTGTTTTTT.

The chain's CDR3 is CSSGGYEAFF. The CDR3 nucleotides read TGCAGCTCAGGGGGCTATGAAGCTTTCTTT. This chain uses TRBV29-1 with TRBJ1-1; 8 bases align to TRBD1. The CDR3 is made up of 10 amino acids. V lost 8 bases and J lost 7; bases outside the gene matches: 3. Looked up from germline, CDR1 is SQVTM and CDR2 is ANQGSEA.

This chain connects TRBV30 to TRBJ2-1; possible D gene TRBD1, 5 bases. Germline-derived CDR1 and CDR2 are GTSNPN and SVGIG (reference sequence). This CDR3 contains 12 residues. V gave up 2 bases and J gave up 4 bases, with 6 bases separating them. As DNA, the CDR3 is TGTGCCTGGAGTAGGGGATACAATGAGCAGTTCTTC. As protein: CAWSRGYNEQFF.

The chain uses TRBV9 and TRBJ2-5; 8 bases are shared with TRBD1. The CDR3 loop spans 14 amino acids. In germline, CDR1 is SGDLS, CDR2 YYNGEE. Trimming at V came to 0 bases and at J to 6 bases, leaving 4 bases not matched to a gene. The CDR3 here is CASSVGTGRQTQYF. CDR3 DNA sequence: TGTGCCAGCAGCGTAGGGACAGGGCGGCAGACCCAGTACTTC. The full variable domain, in which reference TRBV9 and TRBJ2-5 provide the parts outside the CDR3, is DSGVTQTPKHLITATGQRVTLRCSPRSGDLSVYWYQQSLDQGLQFLIQYYNGEERAKGNILERFSAQQFPDLHSELNLSSLELGDSALYFCASSVGTGRQTQYFGPGTRLLVL.

This clone is medium-sized (0.01 to 0.1%). The CDR3 here is CASSISSGANVLTF. For the CDR3, the DNA is TGTGCCAGTAGTATATCCTCTGGGGCCAACGTCCTGACTTTC. This chain links TRBV19 with TRBJ2-6; D not resolved. This CDR3 is built from 14 residues. CDR1 and CDR2 from the germline V gene are LNHDA and SQIVND (reference sequence). V gave up 2 bases and J gave up 0 bases, with 2 bases separating them.

This clone was seen at least ten times. This chain connects TRBV7-9 to TRBJ2-7, with D maybe TRBD2 (6 bases). Germline CDR1 reads SEHNR; CDR2 reads FQNEAQ (reference sequence). The V gene lost 1 base and the J gene lost 2 bases, with 9 bases spanning the gap. This CDR3 spans 14 amino acids. The CDR3: CASSLDGGAYEQYF. In DNA, the CDR3 is TGTGCCAGCAGCTTAGATGGAGGGGCCTACGAGCAGTACTTC.

Notes on this clone: One end of the junction is discordant with germline, which a read error may explain. The CDR3 loop is CASSRWGQVYF. For the CDR3, the DNA is TGTGCCAGCTCCAGATGGGGACAGGTTTACTTT. V is TRBV6-6 and J is TRBJ1-6; 8 nucleotides match TRBD1. Germline loops: CDR1 MNHNY, CDR2 SVGAGI (reference sequence). CDR3 length: 11 residues.

V usage is TRBV5-5 and J usage is TRBJ2-3, with no clear D. Trimming stripped 0 bases from V and 6 bases from J, with 11 bases between. The CDR3 runs 14 residues. Per the germline V gene, CDR1 is SGHKS and CDR2 is YYEKEE (reference sequence). Here the CDR3 DNA reads TGTGCCAGCAGCTTGGGGCCCCAGGATGATACGCAGTATTTT. It translates to CASSLGPQDDTQYF.

This clone appeared a few times. The chain couples TRBV7-9 to TRBJ1-6, with D possibly TRBD1 on 6 matching bases. This CDR3 contains 16 residues. Deletions cut 5 bases from V and 7 bases from J, with 18 bases between. Germline assignment: CDR1 SEHNR and CDR2 FQNEAQ (reference sequence). The CDR3 reads CASSPQTGTGNSPLHF. The CDR3 bases are TGTGCCAGCAGCCCTCAAACAGGGACGGGCAATTCACCCCTCCACTTT.

The rearrangement links TRBV28 to TRBJ1-5; D may be TRBD1 (5 bases). The CDR3 is 16 amino acids. The germline gives CDR1 MDHEN, CDR2 SYDVKM. Trimming removed 7 bases at V and 2 bases at J, with 18 bases between. Here the CDR3 reads CASTLPRGSGNQPQHF. The CDR3 DNA sequence: TGTGCCAGCACTCTCCCTAGGGGTTCGGGCAATCAGCCCCAGCATTTT.